The sample holds many counts of the clone carrying this T cell receptor (beta chain). The target antigen is unknown. These data are taken from a study of T-cell reconstitution after alpha-beta-depleted transplantation in children. Broader study findings: One year after transplant, T-cell counts and diversity came mostly from newly produced T cells.

The CDR3 has 14 amino acids. The germline V gene has CDR1 SGDLS and CDR2 YYNGEE. The trim removed 3 bases at V and 3 bases at J, leaving 6 bases unmatched. A TCRbeta library incorporating unique molecular identifiers was prepared. TCRdb passed the PCR reads through MiXCR, listing each CDR3 protein once. The sample has fewer than 350,000 distinct CDR3 sequences; 7.5% to 9% are singletons. The clonotype was recovered from a female patient between 2 and 15 years old who had a stem cell transplant for Fanconi anemia, so the T cells may come from the graft donor. The sample consisted of peripheral blood, taken 360 days after TCRalphabeta/CD19-depleted stem cell transplant. The V call is TRBV9, the J call TRBJ2-7; the match to TRBD2 covers 7 bases. Written as DNA, the CDR3 is TGTGCCAGCAGCGCAGCGGGATGGGGCTACGAGCAGTACTTC. Protein sequence: CASSAAGWGYEQYF.